The source of this T cell receptor beta chain is a study of OX40 agonist ivuxolimab in advanced cancers. Across the whole study: Patients in the trial were receiving intravenous ivuxolimab every 2 weeks, at doses of 0.01 to 10 mg/kg. Two patients with cutaneous melanoma and one with hepatocellular carcinoma, three in total, showed partial responses.

The germline gives CDR1 LNHNV, CDR2 YYDKDF (reference sequence). The CDR3 spans 16 residues. V was pared by 0 bases and J by 4 bases, with 12 bases between. The method was immunoSEQ multiplex PCR; TCRdb's version includes in-frame clones alone and lacks a portion of them. The data contain approximately 50,000 clones, 65% to 85% of them seen just once; the ten biggest clones take up 0.5% to 0.7%. The V gene is TRBV15, the J gene TRBJ1-4, with D unresolved. The material sequenced was CD4+ or CD8+ T cells sorted from blood, taken in a trial of the OX40 agonist ivuxolimab. The receptor comes from an adult with an advanced solid tumor such as melanoma, head and neck, liver or kidney cancer. The CDR3 sequence is CATSRDLGLSNEKLFF. The CDR3 DNA reads as TGTGCCACCAGCAGAGATCTTGGGTTGAGTAATGAAAAACTGTTTTTT.